The clone carrying this TCR beta chain was detected a few times. Researchers ran the assay at a deep level. Sequencing of unsorted PBMC DNA was carried out using ten immunoSEQ deep assay plates. Profiling relied on immunoSEQ multiplex PCR, and the TCRdb table lists in-frame clones only, not all of them. The table records 520,000 or so clones, 75% to 85% of them present only once. Trimming removed 3 bases from V and 2 bases from J, with 2 bases in between. CDR3 length: 11 amino acids. Per germline, CDR1 SNHLY and CDR2 FYNNEI. The data belong to a study of shared clonotypes between healthy human individuals.

Sequenced sample: PBMCs. The rearrangement uses TRBV2 and TRBJ2-7; D ambiguous. This receptor was obtained from a woman in her forties in good health. Some clones in this sample may be carry-over from other donors' samples. CDR3 bases: TGTGCCAGCAGTGACCCCTACGAGCAGTACTTC. This codes for CASSDPYEQYF. Combining the CDR3 with reference TRBV2 and TRBJ2-7 gives the whole variable domain EPEVTQTPSHQVTQMGQEVILRCVPISNHLYFYWYRQILGQKVEFLVSFYNNEISEKSEIFDDQFSVERPDGSNFTLKIRSTKLEDSAMYFCASSDPYEQYFGPGTRLTVT.